This TCR beta chain was identified in a study of shared clonotypes between healthy human individuals. Study information: Donors had three CD4 naive, three CD4 memory, two CD8 naive and one CD8 memory plate apiece.

General observations from the study: Between a handful of donors, naive CD4 clonotypes were shared at a level of about 5%. Naive subsets, compared against memory subsets, generally had larger estimated richness values.

A word on this clone: Its cognate antigen is unknown.

The input for sorted-subset replicate PCRs was around 0.2 ug DNA, 30,000 or so T cell genomes. Measured with immunoSEQ multiplex PCR; TCRdb has only the in-frame clones, and not every one. The sample yields about 980,000 clones, over 75% seen once. This clonotype was obtained from a man aged 18-30 years in good health. The sequencing input was memory CD4+ T cells sorted from blood. Subset given: CD45RA-negative fraction.

CDR3 nucleotide sequence: TGCGCCAGCGGTTTGGGACAGGAGTCAGATACGCAGTATTTT. Encoded protein: CASGLGQESDTQYF. The gene calls are TRBV5-1 and TRBJ2-3, with 8 bases fitting TRBD1. V was clipped by 7 bases and J by 4 bases; unmatched bases: 8. CDR3 length: 14 residues. Germline CDR1 reads SGHRS; CDR2 reads YFSETQ.